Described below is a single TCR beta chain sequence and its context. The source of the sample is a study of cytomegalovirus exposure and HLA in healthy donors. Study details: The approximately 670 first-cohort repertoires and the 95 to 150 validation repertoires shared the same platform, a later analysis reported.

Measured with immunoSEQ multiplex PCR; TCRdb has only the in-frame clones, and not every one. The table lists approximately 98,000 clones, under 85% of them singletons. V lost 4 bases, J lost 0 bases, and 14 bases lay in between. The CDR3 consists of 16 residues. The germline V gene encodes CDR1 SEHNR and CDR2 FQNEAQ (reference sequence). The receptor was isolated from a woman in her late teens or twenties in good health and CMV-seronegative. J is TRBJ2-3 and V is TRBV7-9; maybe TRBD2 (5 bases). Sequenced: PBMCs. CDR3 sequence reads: CASSYTNPGSTDTQYF. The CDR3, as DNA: TGTGCCAGCAGCTACACCAACCCGGGAAGCACAGATACGCAGTATTTT. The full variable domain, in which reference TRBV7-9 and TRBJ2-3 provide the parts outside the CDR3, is DTGVSQNPRHKITKRGQNVTFRCDPISEHNRLYWYRQTLGQGPEFLTYFQNEAQLEKSRLLSDRFSAERPKGSFSTLEIQRTEQGDSAMYLCASSYTNPGSTDTQYFGPGTRLTVL.